The 15 T cell receptor beta chains in this list originate from one sample, sequenced in a study of CD8 T cells in Susac syndrome. An amount of RNA that ranged from roughly 0.45 to 1 ug was reverse transcribed with random hexamers. Each CDR3 protein is one row after TCRdb ran MiXCR on the immunoSEQ multiplex PCR reads. The repertoire holds about 240,000 distinct CDR3 sequences, with about 96% as singletons. Sequencing used CD4+ T cells from PBMCs. The receptor set was obtained from a human donor with Susac syndrome.

V and J are TRBV4-2 and TRBJ2-2; 10 positions agree with TRBD2. V was clipped by 1 base and J by 4 bases; unmatched bases: 9. The germline V gene encodes CDR1 LGHNA and CDR2 YNFKEQ. This CDR3 has 18 amino acids. The chain's CDR3 is CASSQGGLAGAGTGELFF. Here the CDR3 DNA reads TGTGCCAGCAGCCAAGGCGGGCTAGCGGGAGCGGGCACCGGGGAGCTGTTTTTT.

This sequence joins TRBV20-1 and TRBJ2-5; the match to TRBD2 covers 7 bases. The CDR3 is made up of 13 amino acids. The ends lost 1 base at V and 9 bases at J; junction bases unmatched: 8. In germline, CDR1 is DFQATT, CDR2 SNEGSKA (reference sequence). CDR3 in amino acids: CSARGATRGAQYF. For the CDR3, the DNA is TGCAGTGCTAGAGGGGCCACCCGGGGGGCCCAGTACTTC.

The V gene is TRBV3-1, the J gene TRBJ2-1; D remains ambiguous. Germline-derived CDR1 and CDR2 are LGHDT and YNNKEL (reference sequence). The V and J ends lost 1 base and 6 bases respectively, with 7 bases between them. The CDR3 covers 13 residues. CDR3 region: CASSQVIFNEQFF. The CDR3 coding sequence is TGTGCCAGCAGCCAAGTGATTTTCAATGAGCAGTTCTTC.

The chain uses TRBV7-9 and TRBJ2-5; TRBD1 might be the D (5 bases). V gave up 1 base and J gave up 4 bases, with 7 bases separating them. Germline V CDR1 and CDR2: SEHNR, FQNEAQ (reference sequence). The CDR3 sequence is 13 residues long. The CDR3 nucleotides are TGTGCCAGCAGCTTAGATCAGGGAGAGACCCAGTACTTC. The encoded protein is CASSLDQGETQYF.

This chain joins TRBV25-1 and TRBJ2-6; 7 bases agree with TRBD1. V shed 6 bases, J shed 5 bases, and the junction held 4 bases outside the gene matches. CDR1 is MGHDK and CDR2 is SYGVNS in the germline V gene. The CDR3 is 14 amino acids. CDR3 loop: CASSRQGWANVLTF. The CDR3 bases are TGTGCCAGCAGCCGACAGGGCTGGGCCAACGTCCTGACTTTC.

This rearrangement joins TRBV9 to TRBJ1-2; unclear D gene. CDR1 is SGDLS and CDR2 is YYNGEE in the germline V gene. The CDR3 spans 12 residues. The V end lost 3 bases, the J end lost 7 bases, and 10 bases lay between the germline ends. CDR3 region: CASSARHGGYTF. CDR3 coding DNA: TGTGCCAGCAGCGCCCGACACGGTGGCTACACCTTC.

The chain combines TRBV6-5 with TRBJ2-2; 7 bases are a match to TRBD1. V gave up 6 bases and J gave up 4 bases; unmatched junction bases: 8. Germline assignment: CDR1 MNHEY and CDR2 SVGAGI. There are 15 residues in the CDR3. CDR3 DNA: TGTGCCAGCAGGGAGACAGGGTGGGGCACCGGGGAGCTGTTTTTT. Protein product: CASRETGWGTGELFF.

This clonotype was picked up a small number of times. This chain uses TRBV7-8 with TRBJ2-7, with 8 bases aligning to TRBD2. J gave up 1 base and V 1 base, and 3 bases lay outside the gene matches. The CDR3 is 15 residues long. Germline CDR1 SGHVS, CDR2 FQNEAQ. The CDR3 bases are TGTGCCAGCAGCTTAGTTGCGGGAGGATCCTACGAGCAGTACTTC. It translates to CASSLVAGGSYEQYF.

CDR3 in DNA: TGTGCCACCAGTGGAGTAGATTCCTACGAGCAGTACTTC. It encodes CATSGVDSYEQYF. The chain uses TRBV24-1 and TRBJ2-7, with unresolved D. Between the trimmed V and J ends, which lost 5 bases and 1 base, there was a span of 8 bases. Germline assignment: CDR1 KGHDR and CDR2 SFDVKD. The CDR3 loop spans 13 amino acids.

The V and J genes are TRBV7-6 and TRBJ1-5; maybe TRBD1 (5 bases). The germline gives CDR1 SGHVS, CDR2 FNYEAQ. The length of the CDR3 is 13 residues. V lost 1 base and J lost 9, with 10 bases in between. This chain's CDR3 is CASSLGGGPPQHF. The CDR3 DNA is TGTGCCAGCAGCTTAGGTGGGGGACCGCCCCAGCATTTT.

The chain combines TRBV30 with TRBJ1-1; D uncertain. The CDR3 runs to 11 residues. Germline V gives CDR1 GTSNPN, CDR2 SVGIG (reference sequence). The V gene lost 3 bases and the J gene lost 0 bases, with 2 bases spanning the gap. The CDR3 sequence: CAWRLNTEAFF. As DNA, the CDR3 is TGTGCCTGGAGGCTGAACACTGAAGCTTTCTTT.

The J gene is TRBJ2-1, the V gene TRBV28, with D hard to call. This CDR3 has 13 residues. With 1 base removed from V and 9 bases from J, the gap between germline ends came to 10 bases. Germline-derived CDR1 and CDR2 are MDHEN and SYDVKM. CDR3 sequence (DNA): TGTGCCAGCAGTTTATCCAAGTCCCGTGAGCAGTTCTTC. This gives the protein CASSLSKSREQFF.

This rearrangement joins TRBV29-1 to TRBJ2-4; D gene ambiguous. The CDR3 has 14 amino acids. V lost 4 bases and J 1 base, leaving 11 bases between the germline ends. Germline V gives CDR1 SQVTM, CDR2 ANQGSEA. The CDR3 DNA reads TGCAGCGTTGCAGGTCCCGGGGCCAAAAACATTCAGTACTTC. It codes for CSVAGPGAKNIQYF.

V and J are TRBV9 and TRBJ1-5, with D possibly matching TRBD1 (6 bases). Trimming shortened V by 3 bases and J by 1 base, and 11 bases separated the two germline ends. The CDR3 is 15 amino acids. Germline CDR1 and CDR2: SGDLS and YYNGEE. Here the CDR3 reads CASSARGYSNQPQHF. The CDR3 DNA reads as TGTGCCAGCAGCGCCAGGGGTTACAGCAATCAGCCCCAGCATTTT.

The chain recombines TRBV19 with TRBJ1-1, with D possibly being TRBD1 (5 bases). Germline CDR1 is LNHDA and CDR2 is SQIVND (reference sequence). Trimming removed 6 bases from V and 3 bases from J, with 14 bases in between. The CDR3 covers 14 residues. In DNA form, the CDR3 reads TGTGCCAGTAGCCTACGGGGCCGCCACACTGAAGCTTTCTTT. Amino acids: CASSLRGRHTEAFF.